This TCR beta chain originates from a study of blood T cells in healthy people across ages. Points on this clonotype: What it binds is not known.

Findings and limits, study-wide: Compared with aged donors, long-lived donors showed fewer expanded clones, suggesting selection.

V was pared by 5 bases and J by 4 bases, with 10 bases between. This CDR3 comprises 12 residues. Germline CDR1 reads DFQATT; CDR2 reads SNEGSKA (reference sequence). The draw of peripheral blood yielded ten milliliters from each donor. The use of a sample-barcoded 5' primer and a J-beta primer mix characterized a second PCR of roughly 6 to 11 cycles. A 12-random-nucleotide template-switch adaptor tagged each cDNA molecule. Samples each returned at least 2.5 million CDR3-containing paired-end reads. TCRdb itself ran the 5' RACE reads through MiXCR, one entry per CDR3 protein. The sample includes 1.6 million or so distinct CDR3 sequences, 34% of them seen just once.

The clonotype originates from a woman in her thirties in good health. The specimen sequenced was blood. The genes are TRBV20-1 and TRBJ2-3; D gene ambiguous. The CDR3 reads CSAHEVADTQYF. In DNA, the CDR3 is TGCAGTGCTCATGAGGTGGCAGATACGCAGTATTTT.